The 14 T cell receptor beta chains below were found in one sample sequenced in a study of blood T cell repertoires in COVID-19. Measured with immunoSEQ multiplex PCR; TCRdb has only the in-frame clones, and not every one. The sample lists approximately 280,000 clones, around 88% occurring once. Material for sequencing was peripheral blood. The receptors were sampled from a man aged 40-49 years with acute or convalescent COVID-19.

The chain carries TRBV3-1 (or the pseudogene TRBV3-2) and TRBJ1-2; TRBD1 is a possible D gene (5 bases). Looked up from germline, CDR1 is LGHDT and CDR2 is YNNKEL (reference sequence). This CDR3 is built from 14 residues. Trimming shortened V by 4 bases and J by 14 bases, and 23 bases separated the two germline ends. CDR3 protein: CASSPSPGLSSSTF. Here the CDR3 DNA reads TGTGCCAGCAGCCCATCCCCGGGACTCTCCAGCAGTACCTTC.

The chain carries TRBV30 and TRBJ1-6; 9 bases fit TRBD1. CDR1 GTSNPN and CDR2 SVGIG come from the germline V gene (reference sequence). The CDR3 spans 13 residues. V was clipped by 3 bases and J by 10 bases; unmatched bases: 4. CDR3 in amino acids: CAWSRDRESPLHF. CDR3 nucleotides: TGTGCCTGGAGCCGGGACAGGGAATCACCCCTCCACTTT. The full variable domain, rest sourced from reference TRBV30 and TRBJ1-6, is SQTIHQWPATLVQPVGSPLSLECTVEGTSNPNLYWYRQAAGRGLQLLFYSVGIGQISSEVPQNLSASRPQDRQFILSSKKLLLSDSGFYLCAWSRDRESPLHFGNGTRLTVT.

V gene TRBV7-9 combines with J gene TRBJ1-1, with 7 bases fitting TRBD1. Germline V CDR1 and CDR2: SEHNR, FQNEAQ (reference sequence). The CDR3 is 15 residues long. V trimming: 4 bases; J trimming: 3 bases; junction bases outside the gene matches: 8. CDR3 region: CASSWTTGKDTEAFF. CDR3 bases: TGTGCCAGCAGCTGGACGACAGGGAAAGACACTGAAGCTTTCTTT.

The CDR3 protein is CASSLNRAHEQYF. The CDR3 region has the DNA TGTGCCAGCAGTTTAAACAGGGCCCACGAGCAGTACTTC. This chain links TRBV12-3 or TRBV12-4 with TRBJ2-7; D possibly corresponds to TRBD1 (6 bases). The CDR3 is 13 residues long. V was trimmed by 2 bases and J by 5 bases, leaving 10 bases between them.

CDR3 loop: CASSESRTVYGYTF. DNA for the CDR3: TGTGCCAGCAGTGAATCAAGAACGGTTTATGGCTACACCTTC. V and J are TRBV2 and TRBJ1-2; D remains ambiguous. The germline gives CDR1 SNHLY, CDR2 FYNNEI. The CDR3 is 14 residues long. The ends were cut back, 2 bases at V and 5 bases at J, with 12 bases in the middle.

This chain links TRBV3-1 (or the pseudogene TRBV3-2) with TRBJ2-1; TRBD2 matches 8 bases. This CDR3 has 15 residues. Germline loops: CDR1 LGHDT, CDR2 YNNKEL (reference sequence). V shed 6 bases and J 5 bases; nucleotides not matched to a gene: 9. CDR3 loop: CASSPEVAGHNEQFF. The CDR3 nucleotides read TGTGCCAGCAGTCCCGAAGTAGCGGGACACAATGAGCAGTTCTTC.

The chain links TRBV2 to TRBJ1-1, with D perhaps matching TRBD1 (6 bases). V was trimmed by 7 bases and J by 1 base, leaving 10 bases between them. Germline assignment: CDR1 SNHLY and CDR2 FYNNEI. The CDR3 is 13 residues long. CDR3 sequence: CASTKQGNTEAFF. In DNA, the CDR3 is TGTGCCAGCACCAAACAGGGGAACACTGAAGCTTTCTTT.

This chain uses TRBV19 with TRBJ1-2; no reliable D call. The V end was cut by 5 bases, the J end by 1 base, with 11 bases between. Germline loops: CDR1 LNHDA, CDR2 SQIVND (reference sequence). The CDR3 length is 14 residues. The DNA of the CDR3 is TGTGCCAGTAGTTACAGATTATTTAACTATGGCTACACCTTC. Translated: CASSYRLFNYGYTF.

This clone was seen more than once but under ten times. V is TRBV11-3 and J is TRBJ1-1; D remains ambiguous. Germline V CDR1 and CDR2: SGHNT, YENEEA. The CDR3 is made up of 15 amino acids. The V gene lost 2 bases and the J gene lost 3 bases, with 13 bases spanning the gap. In DNA form, the CDR3 reads TGTGCCAGCAGCTTAAACAGCTTGAGGGACACTGAAGCTTTCTTT. Protein product: CASSLNSLRDTEAFF.

The chain couples TRBV5-1 to TRBJ1-5, with TRBD1 identical over 8 bases. The length of the CDR3 is 16 residues. CDR1 and CDR2 (germline): SGHRS, YFSETQ. Trimming cost V 4 bases and J 3 bases; bases outside gene matches: 9. CDR3 nucleotides: TGCGCCAGCAGCCCCTCCGGGACAGGATTCAATCAGCCCCAGCATTTT. This sequence encodes CASSPSGTGFNQPQHF.

The genes are TRBV5-1 and TRBJ1-1; D is unresolved. The V gene lost 0 bases and the J gene lost 5 bases, with 14 bases spanning the gap. CDR3 length equals 15 residues. Germline loops: CDR1 SGHRS, CDR2 YFSETQ. CDR3 in DNA: TGCGCCAGCAGCTTGGTAGGTCCCCCGCGGACTGAAGCTTTCTTT. Translation: CASSLVGPPRTEAFF.

The chain couples TRBV30 to TRBJ1-1, with 10 bases aligning to TRBD1. This CDR3 comprises 17 residues. Per the germline V gene, CDR1 is GTSNPN and CDR2 is SVGIG (reference sequence). Losses at the gene ends were 3 bases for V and 6 bases for J; bases not matched to a gene: 16. CDR3 in DNA: TGTGCCTGGAGGGCGAAACCGGGACAGGGGAGGGATCCTGAAGCTTTCTTT. Its protein is CAWRAKPGQGRDPEAFF.

The V gene is TRBV4-2, the J gene TRBJ2-3; 7 bases agree with TRBD2. Trimming removed 5 bases from V and 6 bases from J; junction bases left unmatched: 14. The V gene's germline CDR1 is LGHNA and CDR2 YNFKEQ. The CDR3 contains 16 residues. The CDR3 protein is CASSSTSMGDDDTQYF. The DNA of the CDR3 is TGTGCCAGCAGCTCGACTAGCATGGGGGATGATGATACGCAGTATTTT.

As to this clone: This sample includes further DNA sequences coding for the same CDR3. The J gene is TRBJ2-1, the V gene TRBV5-1; 8 positions match TRBD2. The CDR3 runs to 16 residues. With 0 bases clipped from V and 4 bases from J, the junction kept 6 bases outside the gene matches. Germline V CDR1 and CDR2: SGHRS, YFSETQ. The chain's CDR3 is CASSLAASGLYNEQFF. CDR3 sequence (DNA): TGCGCCAGCAGCTTGGCGGCTAGCGGGTTATACAATGAGCAGTTCTTC.